The clone carrying this TCR beta chain has a count of ten or more. Its target is unknown. The data belong to a study of spatial heterogeneity in lung cancer. Study background: Beta-chain sequences were consistently detected more often than alpha-chain sequences. In tumor regions, TCR transcript counts tracked strongly with a T cell module score from matched bulk RNA-seq.

The study, taken as a whole, reports: Tracking of tumor mutation counts was seen in expanded intratumoral alpha and beta TCR counts. Estimated coverage of tumor T cells was approximately 7.2% for alpha and 11% to 15% for beta chains.

The CDR3 covers 17 residues. V dropped 5 bases and J dropped 0; count of bases not matched to a gene: 12. Germline V CDR1 and CDR2: SGHTA, FQGNSA. Every individual TCR cDNA molecule carried its own unique molecular identifier, which allowed correction of PCR and sequencing errors. MiXCR, applied by TCRdb to the 5' RACE reads, yields one record per CDR3 protein. The table has 18,000 or so distinct CDR3 sequences, 7% seen once. Time point given: sample taken at primary tumor resection. V usage is TRBV7-2 and J usage is TRBJ2-7, with 8 bases aligning to TRBD2. This receptor was identified in a female donor with early-stage non-small cell lung cancer. The sequencing used lung tumor tissue, collected at surgery. The DNA for the CDR3 is TGTGCCAGCAGCGGAGGGGCGGTAGCGGGGCCCTCCTACGAGCAGTACTTC. Amino acid sequence: CASSGGAVAGPSYEQYF.